Listed here are 16 T cell receptor beta chains from one sample, sequenced in a study of T-cell memory formation after mild COVID-19. TCRdb independently ran MiXCR on the 5' RACE reads; one entry per CDR3 protein. This sample has approximately 300,000 distinct CDR3 sequences, with approximately 7.6% found just once. Sequenced: PBMCs or a T cell subset sorted from them (not recorded which). The receptors were gathered from a man aged 18 to 35 who had mild COVID-19 (a few samples of this study predate the infection). Cell type and time point are not known.

This clonotype was detected ten times or more. The rearrangement uses TRBV3-1 and TRBJ2-2, with 9 bases matching TRBD1. The germline V gene encodes CDR1 LGHDT and CDR2 YNNKEL (reference sequence). After removal of 4 bases from V and 4 bases from J, the junction contained 7 bases not matched to a gene. The CDR3 sequence is 16 residues long. The CDR3 reads CASSPGQGLITGELFF. In DNA form, the CDR3 reads TGTGCCAGCAGCCCCGGACAGGGGTTGATCACCGGGGAGCTGTTTTTT.

This clonotype has just a few counts. The chain carries TRBV12-3 or TRBV12-4 and TRBJ2-5; D is undetermined. This CDR3 has 13 residues. V was shortened by 5 bases and J by 3 bases, with 10 bases between the two germline ends. The CDR3 region has the DNA TGTGCCAGCAGTCCCCGGCCCGAAGAGACCCAGTACTTC. Residues: CASSPRPEETQYF.

This clonotype was recorded at least ten times. The V and J genes are TRBV7-2 and TRBJ2-5; no firm D call. Germline V gene lookup returns CDR1 SGHTA and CDR2 FQGNSA. The CDR3 length is 15 residues. Deletions cut 8 bases from V and 5 bases from J, with 21 bases between. CDR3 residues: CASSLSARTHETQYF. The CDR3 DNA is TGTGCCAGCTCCTTGTCGGCCAGGACCCATGAGACCCAGTACTTC.

This clonotype came up many times. This chain links TRBV27 with TRBJ2-3; 7 bases map to TRBD1. The V and J ends lost 5 bases and 1 base, in that order; junction bases with no gene match: 15. Germline CDR1 reads MNHEY; CDR2 reads SMNVEV (reference sequence). The CDR3 totals 18 residues. The CDR3 DNA reads TGTGCCAGCAGTATTTATTGGCCTTCGGACAGGCGCACAGATACGCAGTATTTT. Its translation is CASSIYWPSDRRTDTQYF.

Only one count was recorded for this clonotype. It may be a read error: a sequence one base away is much more abundant. The V call is TRBV5-1, the J call TRBJ2-5; 8 nucleotides align to TRBD1. This CDR3 comprises 14 residues. Germline V lookup: CDR1 SGHRS, CDR2 YFSETQ. Germline trimming cut 4 bases from V and 0 bases from J; bases unmatched to any gene: 2. CDR3 DNA sequence: TGCGCCAGCAGCGTGGGACAGGACCAAGAGACCCAGTACTTC. Translating it yields CASSVGQDQETQYF.

V usage is TRBV19 and J usage is TRBJ1-5, with 7 bases identical to TRBD1. The CDR3 contains 16 residues. Germline V lookup: CDR1 LNHDA, CDR2 SQIVND (reference sequence). With V trimmed by 5 bases and J by 4 bases, 11 bases remained unmatched. The CDR3 bases are TGTGCCAGTAGTCCAGGTGGGACAGCCATTAATCAGCCCCAGCATTTT. Encoded protein: CASSPGGTAINQPQHF.

V is TRBV29-1 and J is TRBJ2-7, with 7 bases identical to TRBD2. The CDR3 loop spans 13 amino acids. With 3 bases clipped from V and 1 base from J, the junction kept 3 bases outside the gene matches. Germline V gene lookup returns CDR1 SQVTM and CDR2 ANQGSEA. CDR3: CSVDTSESYEQYF. CDR3 DNA sequence: TGCAGCGTTGACACTAGCGAATCCTACGAGCAGTACTTC.

V gene TRBV4-1 combines with J gene TRBJ2-2; TRBD1 or TRBD2 may be the D gene (5 bases each). Germline CDR1 MGHRA, CDR2 YSYEKL. The CDR3 extends over 20 amino acids. V shed 0 bases and J shed 0 bases, with 20 bases lying between them. In DNA form, the CDR3 reads TGCGCCAGCAGCCAAGAGGGAGACAGTTCGATTCCGGCGAACACCGGGGAGCTGTTTTTT. This gives the protein CASSQEGDSSIPANTGELFF.

The V and J genes are TRBV7-2 and TRBJ1-5; D is unclear. V lost 1 base and J lost 6, with 7 bases in between. Germline loops: CDR1 SGHTA, CDR2 FQGNSA. This CDR3 is 13 amino acids long. This chain's CDR3 is CASSLVGRQPQHF. CDR3 in DNA: TGTGCCAGCAGCTTAGTGGGTCGTCAGCCCCAGCATTTT. The whole variable domain, filled in from reference TRBV7-2 and TRBJ1-5, reads GAGVSQSPSNKVTEKGKDVELRCDPISGHTALYWYRQSLGQGLEFLIYFQGNSAPDKSGLPSDRFSAERTGGSVSTLTIQRTQQEDSAVYLCASSLVGRQPQHFGDGTRLSIL.

The rearrangement uses TRBV20-1 and TRBJ2-1; a weak D match, TRBD2 (6 bases). Germline assignment: CDR1 DFQATT and CDR2 SNEGSKA (reference sequence). The CDR3 spans 13 residues. The V end was cut by 2 bases, the J end by 10 bases, with 15 bases between. In DNA, the CDR3 is TGCAGTGCTAGACCGCTGACTGCGGGAGAGCAGTTCTTC. Translated: CSARPLTAGEQFF.

The DNA for the CDR3 is TGTGCCAGCAGCCTGTTCGAGGGGGTCGGCACCGGGGAGCTGTTTTTT. Translating gives CASSLFEGVGTGELFF. This sequence joins TRBV7-6 and TRBJ2-2; possible D gene TRBD1, 6 bases. Germline assignment: CDR1 SGHVS and CDR2 FNYEAQ. The CDR3 extends over 16 amino acids. V dropped 5 bases and J dropped 4 bases, with 17 bases sitting between them.

The V call is TRBV27, the J call TRBJ2-3; D is unclear. The CDR3 has 15 amino acids. Trimming left V 8 bases short and J 0 bases short, with 15 bases between. Germline V gene data show CDR1 as MNHEY and CDR2 as SMNVEV (reference sequence). The CDR3 is CASSQARPSTDTQYF. CDR3 nucleotides: TGTGCCAGCTCTCAGGCTCGGCCTAGCACAGATACGCAGTATTTT.

This clonotype was detected only a few times. The CDR3 bases are TGCGCCAGCAGCCAGAAAGGAGTGTCGAACACTGAAGCTTTCTTT. Residues: CASSQKGVSNTEAFF. V is TRBV4-1 and J is TRBJ1-1; D not resolved. From germline, CDR1 is MGHRA and CDR2 YSYEKL. Trimming pared 3 bases from V and 1 base from J, leaving 12 bases between. The CDR3 spans 15 residues.

The table lists this clonotype with a few counts. The rearrangement joins TRBV5-1 to TRBJ1-4; 9 bases map to TRBD1. Germline values: CDR1 SGHRS, CDR2 YFSETQ. V gave up 5 bases and J gave up 5 bases; unmatched junction bases: 1. The CDR3 is 13 residues long. CDR3 residues: CASRGQGNEKLFF. The CDR3 DNA follows: TGCGCCAGCAGAGGACAGGGGAATGAAAAACTGTTTTTT.

This clonotype was counted only a few times. The chain has TRBV7-9 and TRBJ1-1, with unresolved D. Germline loops: CDR1 SEHNR, CDR2 FQNEAQ (reference sequence). The length of the CDR3 is 16 residues. V was shortened by 1 base and J by 0 bases, with 12 bases between the two germline ends. DNA for the CDR3: TGTGCCAGCAGCTTAGATTTTGGACGGATGAACACTGAAGCTTTCTTT. As protein: CASSLDFGRMNTEAFF. The variable domain in full, with the rest retrieved from reference TRBV7-9 and TRBJ1-1, is DTGVSQNPRHKITKRGQNVTFRCDPISEHNRLYWYRQTLGQGPEFLTYFQNEAQLEKSRLLSDRFSAERPKGSFSTLEIQRTEQGDSAMYLCASSLDFGRMNTEAFFGQGTRLTVV.

This clonotype has at least ten counts. This rearrangement joins TRBV9 to TRBJ1-2, with D maybe TRBD1 (5 bases). CDR3 length: 14 amino acids. The germline V gene has CDR1 SGDLS and CDR2 YYNGEE. V shed 0 bases and J shed 4 bases, with 10 bases lying between them. For the CDR3, the DNA is TGTGCCAGCAGCGTAGCGGAGGGGCTCTATGGCTACACCTTC. Translating gives CASSVAEGLYGYTF.